These 17 T cell receptor beta chains share one sample of origin, sequenced in a study of cytomegalovirus exposure and HLA in healthy donors. Only in-frame clones appear in the TCRdb table, and some are missing; sequencing was by immunoSEQ multiplex PCR. The table records roughly 250,000 clones, 70% to 90% of them present only once. Material: PBMCs. The origin of the receptors is a woman aged 25 to 45 in good health and CMV-seropositive.

The rearrangement uses TRBV19 and TRBJ2-1, with 14 bases fitting TRBD2. CDR3 length equals 16 residues. The V gene's germline CDR1 is LNHDA and CDR2 SQIVND (reference sequence). The V segment lost 5 bases and the J segment 5 bases; nucleotides outside the gene matches: 5. The CDR3 here is CASSRRLAGGNNEQFF. The CDR3 DNA sequence: TGTGCCAGTAGTCGGAGACTAGCGGGAGGGAACAATGAGCAGTTCTTC.

The chain links TRBV2 to TRBJ2-7; 7 bases map to TRBD2. The germline V gene encodes CDR1 SNHLY and CDR2 FYNNEI. V shed 3 bases, J shed 6 bases, and the junction held 8 bases outside the gene matches. The CDR3 is 14 amino acids. The CDR3 protein is CASSDAGAAFEQYF. CDR3 coding DNA: TGTGCCAGCAGTGACGCGGGAGCGGCATTCGAGCAGTACTTC.

This chain joins TRBV6-1 and TRBJ2-5; D possibly corresponds to TRBD2 (6 bases). Germline V gene lookup returns CDR1 MNHNS and CDR2 SASEGT. CDR3 length: 14 residues. Trimming removed 6 bases from V and 2 bases from J, with 13 bases in between. The CDR3 region is CASSRGGYQETQYF. The CDR3 coding sequence is TGTGCCAGCAGCCGCGGAGGGTATCAAGAGACCCAGTACTTC.

This clone was counted ten times or more. DNA of the CDR3: TGTGCCAGTAGTGTCGTCCCAGGGGGCGGATACGAGCAGTACTTC. Translation gives CASSVVPGGGYEQYF. The rearrangement uses TRBV19 and TRBJ2-7, with 8 bases lining up with TRBD1. The CDR3 covers 15 residues. Trimming at V came to 5 bases and at J to 4 bases, leaving 10 bases not matched to a gene. Germline V gene sequence: CDR1 LNHDA, CDR2 SQIVND (reference sequence). The full variable domain, in which reference TRBV19 and TRBJ2-7 provide the parts outside the CDR3, is DGGITQSPKYLFRKEGQNVTLSCEQNLNHDAMYWYRQDPGQGLRLIYYSQIVNDFQKGDIAEGYSVSREKKESFPLTVTSAQKNPTAFYLCASSVVPGGGYEQYFGPGTRLTVT.

This chain connects TRBV23-1 to TRBJ1-1, with TRBD1 identical over 7 bases. TRBV23-1 is an open reading frame whose function is uncertain. The CDR3 length is 14 residues. Trimming removed 3 bases from V and 2 bases from J; junction bases left unmatched: 3. CDR3 region: CASSQTGKNTEAFF. The CDR3 DNA reads TGCGCCAGCAGTCAGACAGGGAAAAACACTGAAGCTTTCTTT.

As for this clone: The same CDR3 can be traced to other DNA sequences in this sample. This rearrangement joins TRBV29-1 to TRBJ2-3; a weak D match, TRBD1 (6 bases). The germline CDR1 and CDR2 sequences are SQVTM and ANQGSEA. V shed 5 bases and J shed 1 base, with 10 bases lying between them. The CDR3 contains 13 residues. In nucleotides, the CDR3 is TGCAGCGTTCTAGCAGGGGGCACAGATACGCAGTATTTT. This encodes CSVLAGGTDTQYF.

The chain is built from TRBV6-5 and TRBJ2-7; tentatively, D is TRBD2 (6 bases). Between the trimmed V and J ends, which lost 6 bases and 3 bases, there was a span of 18 bases. The CDR3 extends over 15 amino acids. CDR1 is MNHEY and CDR2 is SVGAGI in the germline V gene. This chain's CDR3 is CASSLTGEKIYEQYF. DNA of the CDR3: TGTGCCAGCAGCCTGACGGGGGAAAAAATCTACGAGCAGTACTTC.

The V gene is TRBV12-5, the J gene TRBJ2-7; 7 bases fit TRBD1. The germline V gene has CDR1 LGHNT and CDR2 FRNRAP. The V and J ends lost 5 bases and 3 bases, in that order; junction bases with no gene match: 7. The CDR3 is 14 residues long. CDR3 nucleotide sequence: TGTGCTAGTGGTACGGGGACAGCGCTCTACGAGCAGTACTTC. Protein: CASGTGTALYEQYF.

The chain is built from TRBV30 and TRBJ2-1, with 9 bases aligning to TRBD2. There are 12 residues in the CDR3. From germline, CDR1 is GTSNPN and CDR2 SVGIG (reference sequence). The chain's CDR3 is CGGGRAHIEQFF. CDR3 nucleotide sequence: TGTGGTGGCGGGAGGGCCCACATCGAGCAGTTCTTC.

The rearrangement uses TRBV7-6 and TRBJ2-3; D not resolved. The CDR3 contains 13 residues. Germline-derived CDR1 and CDR2 are SGHVS and FNYEAQ. V lost 5 bases to trimming and J lost 8 bases, with 14 bases between them. The CDR3 nucleotides are TGTGCCAGCAGCCCTGCTGACTCCGGTACGCAGTATTTT. The encoded protein is CASSPADSGTQYF.

This chain links TRBV6-5 with TRBJ1-5, with 8 bases identical to TRBD1. Germline V lookup: CDR1 MNHEY, CDR2 SVGAGI. This CDR3 comprises 14 residues. The J segment lost 6 bases and the V segment lost 2 bases, leaving 3 bases of the junction unmatched. This chain's CDR3 is CASSYRTGFQPQHF. In DNA, the CDR3 is TGTGCCAGCAGTTACCGGACAGGGTTTCAGCCCCAGCATTTT.

This chain uses TRBV30 with TRBJ1-2, with no clear D. This CDR3 has 12 residues. Germline loops: CDR1 GTSNPN, CDR2 SVGIG (reference sequence). V was trimmed by 1 base and J by 5 bases, leaving 8 bases between them. The CDR3 here is CAWSGTDYGYTF. In nucleotides, the CDR3 is TGTGCCTGGAGTGGTACAGATTATGGCTACACCTTC.

The rearrangement links TRBV28 to TRBJ2-1; 8 nucleotides agree with TRBD1. CDR3 length: 15 residues. Losses at the gene ends were 4 bases for V and 6 bases for J; bases not matched to a gene: 8. Germline CDR1 MDHEN, CDR2 SYDVKM. The CDR3 spells CASSSRVDRANEQFF. The DNA for the CDR3 is TGTGCCAGCAGTTCACGGGTGGACAGGGCCAATGAGCAGTTCTTC.

A single count supports this clone. The gene calls are TRBV9 and TRBJ2-3; 10 bases are a match to TRBD2. V lost 3 bases and J lost 2; bases outside the gene matches: 6. This CDR3 contains 16 residues. The germline CDR1 and CDR2 sequences are SGDLS and YYNGEE. In nucleotides, the CDR3 is TGTGCCAGCAGCGCCGGTAGCGGGAGGCACACAGATACGCAGTATTTT. As protein: CASSAGSGRHTDTQYF.

V is TRBV27 and J is TRBJ2-1; 8 bases fit TRBD2. After removal of 2 bases from V and 5 bases from J, the junction contained 5 bases not matched to a gene. The germline CDR1 and CDR2 sequences are MNHEY and SMNVEV (reference sequence). CDR3 size: 15 residues. CDR3 loop: CASSLRASGHNEQFF. DNA for the CDR3: TGTGCCAGCAGTTTACGGGCTAGCGGGCACAATGAGCAGTTCTTC.

The chain carries TRBV19 and TRBJ2-2; no clear D. The CDR3 has 13 residues. Germline CDR1 is LNHDA and CDR2 is SQIVND (reference sequence). Trimming pared 5 bases from V and 5 bases from J, leaving 9 bases between. This CDR3 is CASSFQYTGELFF. The CDR3, as DNA: TGTGCCAGTAGTTTCCAGTATACCGGGGAGCTGTTTTTT.

V is TRBV9 and J is TRBJ2-7; TRBD1 matches 7 bases. Trimming took 2 bases from V and 0 from J; bases not matched to a gene: 2. Germline assignment: CDR1 SGDLS and CDR2 YYNGEE. The CDR3 extends over 14 amino acids. In DNA, the CDR3 is TGTGCCAGCAGCGTCGGACAGGTCTCCTACGAGCAGTACTTC. This encodes CASSVGQVSYEQYF.